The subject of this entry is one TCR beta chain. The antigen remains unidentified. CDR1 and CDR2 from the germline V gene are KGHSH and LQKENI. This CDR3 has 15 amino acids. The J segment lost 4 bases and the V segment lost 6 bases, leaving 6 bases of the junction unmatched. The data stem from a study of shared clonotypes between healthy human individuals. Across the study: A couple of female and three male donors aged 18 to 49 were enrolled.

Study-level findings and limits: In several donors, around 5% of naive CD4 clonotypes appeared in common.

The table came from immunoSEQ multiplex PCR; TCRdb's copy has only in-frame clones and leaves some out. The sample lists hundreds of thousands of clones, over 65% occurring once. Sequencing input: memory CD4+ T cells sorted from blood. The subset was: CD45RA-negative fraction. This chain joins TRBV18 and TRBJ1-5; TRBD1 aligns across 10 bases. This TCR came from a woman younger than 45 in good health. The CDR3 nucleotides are TGTGCCAGCTCTCCGGGACAGGGGTTAAATCAGCCCCAGCATTTT. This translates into CASSPGQGLNQPQHF.